This T cell receptor (beta chain) was documented in a study of blood T cells in healthy people across ages. A second PCR, run for about 7 to 11 cycles, used a sample-barcoded 5' primer plus a J-beta primer mix. TCRdb itself ran the 5' RACE reads through MiXCR, one entry per CDR3 protein. The data contain about 1.6 million distinct CDR3 sequences, about 32% of them singletons. This CDR3 comprises 15 residues. V shed 1 base and J shed 4 bases, with 11 bases lying between them. The germline gives CDR1 LGHDT, CDR2 YNNKEL (reference sequence). Sequenced material: blood. This TCR was sampled from a woman in her 30s in good health. The rearrangement uses TRBV3-1 and TRBJ2-1, with D possibly matching TRBD1 (5 bases). The CDR3 spells CASSQGGQPYNEQFF. The CDR3 bases are TGTGCCAGCAGCCAAGGGGGCCAACCTTACAATGAGCAGTTCTTC.